This TCR beta chain originates from a study of response to subunit inactivated influenza vaccine. Study outcomes and limitations: New T cells are recruited in small numbers by each seasonal influenza vaccination, according to the authors' suggestion.

Each CDR3 protein is one row after TCRdb ran MiXCR on the RT-PCR reads. This sample has 600,000 to 850,000 distinct CDR3 sequences, with approximately 14% found just once. In this sample, this clonotype turned up many times. Its antigen is not known. The germline V gene has CDR1 SQVTM and CDR2 ANQGSEA. The CDR3 extends over 13 amino acids. The V gene lost 7 bases and the J gene lost 0 bases, with 9 bases spanning the gap. The source of this sequence is a man in his fifties who received an inactivated influenza vaccine. J is TRBJ2-2 and V is TRBV29-1, with D unclear. Here the sequenced sample was PBMCs from blood, taken approximately 15 days before vaccination. CDR3 sequence: CSGALSNTGELFF. The CDR3 region has the DNA TGCAGCGGGGCCCTTTCGAACACCGGGGAGCTGTTTTTT.